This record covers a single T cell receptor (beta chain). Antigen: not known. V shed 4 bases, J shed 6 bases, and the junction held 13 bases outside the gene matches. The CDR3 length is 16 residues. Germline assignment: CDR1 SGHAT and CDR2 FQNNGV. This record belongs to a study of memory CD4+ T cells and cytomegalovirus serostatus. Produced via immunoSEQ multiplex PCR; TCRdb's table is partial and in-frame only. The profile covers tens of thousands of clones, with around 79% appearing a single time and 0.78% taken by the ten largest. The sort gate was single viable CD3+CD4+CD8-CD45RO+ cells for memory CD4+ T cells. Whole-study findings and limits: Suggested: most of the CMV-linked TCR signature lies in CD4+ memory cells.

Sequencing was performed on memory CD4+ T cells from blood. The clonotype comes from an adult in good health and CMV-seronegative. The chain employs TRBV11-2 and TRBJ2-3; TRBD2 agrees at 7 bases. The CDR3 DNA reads TGTGCCAGCAGCTGGCTAGCGGAACGAACCTGGGATACGCAGTATTTT. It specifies CASSWLAERTWDTQYF.